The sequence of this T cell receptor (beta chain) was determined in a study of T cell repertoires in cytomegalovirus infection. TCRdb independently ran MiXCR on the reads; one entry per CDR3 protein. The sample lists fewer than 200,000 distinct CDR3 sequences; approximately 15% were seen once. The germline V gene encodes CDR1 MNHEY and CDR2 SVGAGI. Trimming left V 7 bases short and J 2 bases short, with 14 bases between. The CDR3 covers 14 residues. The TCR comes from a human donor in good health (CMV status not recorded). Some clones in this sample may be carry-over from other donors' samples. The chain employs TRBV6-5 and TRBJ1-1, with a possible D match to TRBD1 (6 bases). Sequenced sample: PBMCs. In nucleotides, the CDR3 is TGTGCCAGCACTTCAGGGGCTCTAAACACTGAAGCTTTCTTT. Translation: CASTSGALNTEAFF.